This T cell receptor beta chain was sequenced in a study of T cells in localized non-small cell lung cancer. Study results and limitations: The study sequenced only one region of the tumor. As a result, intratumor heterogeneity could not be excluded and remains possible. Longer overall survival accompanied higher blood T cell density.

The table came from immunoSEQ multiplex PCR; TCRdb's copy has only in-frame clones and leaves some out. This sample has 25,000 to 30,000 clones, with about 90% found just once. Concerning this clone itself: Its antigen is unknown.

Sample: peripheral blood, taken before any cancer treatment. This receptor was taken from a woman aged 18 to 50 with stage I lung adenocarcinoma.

This chain's CDR3 is CASSLGPSGAGANVLTF. Written as DNA, the CDR3 is TGTGCCAGCAGCTTAGGGCCCTCGGGGGCCGGGGCCAACGTCCTGACTTTC. The chain uses TRBV7-2 and TRBJ2-6; D tentatively fits TRBD1 or TRBD2 (6 bases each). In germline, CDR1 is SGHTA, CDR2 FQGNSA. Trimming took 1 base from V and 4 from J, leaving 14 bases between them. The CDR3 length is 17 residues.